The 13 T cell receptor beta chains reported below all come from one sample, sequenced in a study of blood T cells in healthy people across ages. Primed by a sample-barcoded 5' primer and a J-beta primer mix, a second PCR proceeded for about 6 to 12 cycles. TCRdb reanalysed the 5' RACE reads using MiXCR and keeps one entry per CDR3 protein. The table has about 720,000 distinct CDR3 sequences, approximately 25% seen once. A further study also used this sample, focusing on T cells of mothers and their children.

Sequences were obtained from blood. The receptors originated from a boy aged 5-17 years in good health.

This clonotype was found a few times. V is TRBV6-2 or TRBV6-3 and J is TRBJ1-2, with TRBD1 as a possible D gene (6 bases). V dropped 5 bases and J dropped 1 base, with 11 bases sitting between them. This CDR3 region has 14 residues. CDR1 and CDR2 from the germline V gene are MNHEY and SVGEGT. In DNA, the CDR3 is TGTGCCAGCAGTCGTCAGGACAGTAACTATGGCTACACCTTC. It codes for CASSRQDSNYGYTF.

The V and J genes are TRBV4-3 and TRBJ2-5, with D unresolved. The J call may be incorrect, as the DNA end agrees better with TRBJ2-7. The CDR3 extends over 16 amino acids. Germline CDR1 LGHNA, CDR2 YSLEER. The CDR3 sequence is CASSPAFSPSSYEQYF. Here the CDR3 DNA reads TGCGCCAGCAGCCCCGCGTTTAGTCCTAGCTCCTACGAGCAGTACTTC.

The CDR3 nucleotides are TGTGCCAGCCGGACTAGCGGGAGGAATGAGCAGTTCTTC. Its translation: CASRTSGRNEQFF. The chain employs TRBV6-5 and TRBJ2-1; 14 nucleotides line up with TRBD2. V shed 8 bases and J 7 bases; nucleotides not matched to a gene: 1. This CDR3 region has 13 residues. CDR1 MNHEY and CDR2 SVGAGI come from the germline V gene.

This clonotype was seen only a few times. This chain uses TRBV7-2 with TRBJ2-5; no firm D call. Germline values: CDR1 SGHTA, CDR2 FQGNSA. V lost 6 bases, J lost 1 base, and 21 bases lay in between. This CDR3 has 17 amino acids. For the CDR3, the DNA is TGTGCCAGCAGGTCATCTGATGTCCTTTGGGGCCAAGAGACCCAGTACTTC. Translating gives CASRSSDVLWGQETQYF.

This clonotype was found a few times. This chain connects TRBV3-1 to TRBJ2-7, with D uncertain. The CDR3 length is 15 residues. Germline lookup yields CDR1 LGHDT and CDR2 YNNKEL (reference sequence). Trimming shortened V by 0 bases and J by 12 bases, and 21 bases separated the two germline ends. In DNA, the CDR3 is TGTGCCAGCAGCCAAGATCCCGGCAGCCTCCTTGAGAGGTACTTC. Amino acids: CASSQDPGSLLERYF.

This clonotype was seen more than once but under ten times. The CDR3 region has the DNA TGCGCCAGCAGCTTGGCCAGTCTAGCGGGAGGTTACGAGCAGTACTTC. It encodes CASSLASLAGGYEQYF. The rearrangement joins TRBV5-1 to TRBJ2-7; 11 bases align to TRBD2. This CDR3 has 16 residues. V lost 0 bases and J lost 4; bases outside the gene matches: 6. Per germline, CDR1 SGHRS and CDR2 YFSETQ.

This clonotype has only a few counts. The chain is built from TRBV7-8 and TRBJ2-7; TRBD2 might be the D (5 bases). The CDR3 has 16 residues. V was clipped by 0 bases and J by 2 bases, with 14 bases between them. CDR1 SGHVS and CDR2 FQNEAQ come from the germline V gene. This CDR3 is CASSLARVAPPYEQYF. CDR3 coding DNA: TGTGCCAGCAGCTTAGCGCGGGTAGCGCCTCCCTACGAGCAGTACTTC.

This clonotype was observed once. This chain links TRBV2 with TRBJ2-1; possible D gene TRBD1, 6 bases. TRBJ2-7 explains the end of the DNA better; the J call may be wrong. Germline values: CDR1 SNHLY, CDR2 FYNNEI. The CDR3 is made up of 14 amino acids. For the CDR3, the DNA is TGTGCCAGCAAGACAGGTCCCATCTCCTACGAGCAGTACTTC. It yields the protein CASKTGPISYEQYF.

This clonotype showed up just a few times. The chain uses TRBV20-1 and TRBJ2-7; possible D gene TRBD1, 5 bases. The V end lost 2 bases, the J end lost 3 bases, and 14 bases lay between the germline ends. Germline-derived CDR1 and CDR2 are DFQATT and SNEGSKA (reference sequence). The CDR3 has 14 residues. CDR3 sequence: CSARPQGTIYEQYF. Here the CDR3 DNA reads TGCAGTGCTAGACCCCAGGGAACGATCTACGAGCAGTACTTC.

This clonotype was observed a few times. The rearrangement uses TRBV2 and TRBJ2-7; TRBD1 matches at 7 bases. This CDR3 comprises 14 residues. The V segment lost 6 bases and the J segment 2 bases; nucleotides outside the gene matches: 7. Germline lookup yields CDR1 SNHLY and CDR2 FYNNEI. The CDR3 protein is CASSRQGPTYEQYF. CDR3 DNA: TGTGCCAGCAGCAGACAGGGTCCCACCTACGAGCAGTACTTC.

The chain uses TRBV28 and TRBJ1-2; the D is unclear. This CDR3 is built from 13 residues. Trimming took 1 base from V and 7 from J, leaving 10 bases between them. The V gene's germline CDR1 is MDHEN and CDR2 SYDVKM. Here the CDR3 DNA reads TGTGCCAGCAGTTTATCACCTTTAGGTGGCTACACCTTC. Protein: CASSLSPLGGYTF.

V gene TRBV27 combines with J gene TRBJ2-7; D uncertain. Germline CDR1 and CDR2: MNHEY and SMNVEV (reference sequence). The CDR3 runs to 15 residues. V dropped 6 bases and J dropped 2 bases, with 17 bases sitting between them. CDR3 DNA sequence: TGTGCCAGCAGGCAAATGAGCACTACCGCCTACGAGCAGTACTTC. Protein product: CASRQMSTTAYEQYF.

This clonotype showed up many times. The rearrangement joins TRBV2 to TRBJ2-3; 7 positions match TRBD2. The trim removed 5 bases at V and 4 bases at J, leaving 3 bases unmatched. The germline V gene encodes CDR1 SNHLY and CDR2 FYNNEI. CDR3 size: 13 residues. DNA for the CDR3: TGTGCCAGCAGTAGCCGGGGGGCAGATACGCAGTATTTT. Protein product: CASSSRGADTQYF.